In this sample, the clone carrying this TCR beta chain turned up many times. Its antigen is currently unknown. The entry originates in a study of human T cells and chemical hapten exposure. Study-level points and caveats: Counts of TCRs expanded at PT1 correlated positively with patch test score.

Time point denoted: pre-sensitization, week 0. Treatment defined: therapeutic diphenylcyclopropenone sensitization with weekly scalp DPC. Trimming stripped 1 base from V and 3 bases from J, with 5 bases between. CDR1 and CDR2 from the germline V gene are SGHDT and YYEEEE. The length of the CDR3 is 12 residues. TCRdb reanalysed the RACE reads using MiXCR and keeps one entry per CDR3 protein. The sample records some 74,000 distinct CDR3 sequences, 14% being singletons. Here the sequenced sample was whole blood, taken in connection with sensitization to the hapten diphenylcyclopropenone (DPC). The clonotype originates from a woman in her forties or fifties with alopecia areata. Some clones in this sample may be carry-over from other donors' samples. The chain is built from TRBV5-6 and TRBJ2-7; D might be TRBD1 (5 bases). CDR3: CASSLQGYEQYF. The CDR3 DNA reads TGTGCCAGCAGCTTGCAGGGCTACGAGCAGTACTTC.